What follows describes a single T cell receptor (beta chain). This entry belongs to a study of PD-L1 blockade in urothelial cancer. Background on the study: Previous chemotherapy exposure amounted to 0 to 3 regimens for patients. Blood analysis took place 3 weeks (second dose) and 6 weeks after treatment start.

In each PCR, synthetic TCR analog templates were spiked in. Sequencing was performed with immunoSEQ multiplex PCR; in TCRdb, only in-frame clones are kept and a portion is missing. Of tens of thousands of clones listed, 81% are singletons. Germline CDR1 reads MDHEN; CDR2 reads SYDVKM. V was pared by 6 bases and J by 15 bases, with 16 bases of the junction left unmatched. The CDR3 is 14 residues long. The time point denotes: pretreatment peripheral blood. The material sequenced was PBMCs, taken around atezolizumab (anti-PD-L1) treatment. This receptor was taken from an older man with urothelial cancer. The chain couples TRBV28 to TRBJ2-1, with 8 bases that match TRBD2. The CDR3 nucleotides read TGTGCCAGCAGCCGCTCCCGGCTAGCGGGCGAAAGGTTCTTC. Translation gives CASSRSRLAGERFF.